The clone carrying this T cell receptor beta chain was counted a few times. These data are taken from a study of T-cell reconstitution after alpha-beta-depleted transplantation in children. The CDR3 has 15 residues. V lost 2 bases and J lost 7; bases outside the gene matches: 6. The germline V gene encodes CDR1 LGHNA and CDR2 YSLEER. Unique molecular identifiers were incorporated into the prepared TCRbeta library. TCRdb itself ran the PCR reads through MiXCR, one entry per CDR3 protein. The data hold hundreds of thousands of distinct CDR3 sequences, with 16% observed a single time. The chain joins TRBV4-3 to TRBJ2-1, with 9 positions matching TRBD1. This TCR came from a human donor who donated a stem cell graft to a child with acute myeloid leukemia. The sequencing used PBMCs from the stem cell graft donor, collected from the stem cell graft. The DNA of the CDR3 is TGCGCCAGCAGCCAATTACAGGGGGCGGGGAATGAGCAGTTCTTC. Translated, it gives CASSQLQGAGNEQFF.